The 21 T cell receptor beta chains below were found in one sample sequenced in a study of cytomegalovirus exposure and HLA in healthy donors. The primer mix had 60 Vbeta and 13 Jbeta primers. The method was immunoSEQ multiplex PCR; TCRdb's version includes in-frame clones alone and lacks a portion of them. The table records about 180,000 clones, 75% to 85% of them present only once. Sequencing used PBMCs. The source of these receptors is a woman in her 50s in good health and CMV-seropositive.

The V call is TRBV9, the J call TRBJ2-5; D gene ambiguous. Germline assignment: CDR1 SGDLS and CDR2 YYNGEE. The CDR3 covers 14 residues. Trimming cost V 1 base and J 0 bases, with 7 bases left between them. The DNA for the CDR3 is TGTGCCAGCAGCGTATTCCCGTACCAAGAGACCCAGTACTTC. Protein product: CASSVFPYQETQYF.

This clone was observed once. The rearrangement uses TRBV14 and TRBJ1-4, with 9 bases identical to TRBD1. The CDR3 totals 20 residues. With 0 bases clipped from V and 4 bases from J, the junction kept 15 bases outside the gene matches. Germline lookup yields CDR1 SGHDN and CDR2 FVKESK. CDR3 sequence: CASSQELWDRVFIDNEKLFF. The CDR3 nucleotides read TGTGCCAGCAGCCAAGAATTATGGGACAGGGTTTTTATAGATAATGAAAAACTGTTTTTT.

The rearrangement uses TRBV19 and TRBJ2-7, with D perhaps TRBD2 (5 bases). Germline CDR1 reads LNHDA; CDR2 reads SQIVND (reference sequence). The V end was cut by 5 bases, the J end by 2 bases, with 13 bases between. This CDR3 spans 14 amino acids. The CDR3 here is CASSLNSGAYEQYF. Here the CDR3 DNA reads TGTGCCAGTAGTCTCAACTCCGGGGCCTACGAGCAGTACTTC. Full variable domain (missing parts from reference TRBV19 and TRBJ2-7): DGGITQSPKYLFRKEGQNVTLSCEQNLNHDAMYWYRQDPGQGLRLIYYSQIVNDFQKGDIAEGYSVSREKKESFPLTVTSAQKNPTAFYLCASSLNSGAYEQYFGPGTRLTVT.

The chain joins TRBV30 to TRBJ2-3; tentative D call: TRBD2 (6 bases). Per germline, CDR1 GTSNPN and CDR2 SVGIG (reference sequence). The CDR3 loop spans 14 amino acids. V was pared by 2 bases and J by 2 bases, with 11 bases between. CDR3 sequence reads: CAWSYGGNTDTQYF. The DNA of the CDR3 is TGTGCCTGGAGTTACGGGGGAAACACAGATACGCAGTATTTT.

The chain uses TRBV7-9 and TRBJ1-3; 7 positions agree with TRBD1. Per the germline V gene, CDR1 is SEHNR and CDR2 is FQNEAQ (reference sequence). The CDR3 spans 13 residues. J lost 3 bases, V lost 9 bases, and 5 bases had no gene match. CDR3 sequence: CASLTGLGNTIYF. In nucleotides, the CDR3 is TGTGCCAGTTTGACAGGGCTTGGAAACACCATATATTTT. Combining the CDR3 with reference TRBV7-9 and TRBJ1-3 gives the whole variable domain DTGVSQNPRHKITKRGQNVTFRCDPISEHNRLYWYRQTLGQGPEFLTYFQNEAQLEKSRLLSDRFSAERPKGSFSTLEIQRTEQGDSAMYLCASLTGLGNTIYFGEGSWLTVV.

The chain uses TRBV5-1 and TRBJ2-3, with D maybe TRBD2 (6 bases). Germline values: CDR1 SGHRS, CDR2 YFSETQ. V was shortened by 0 bases and J by 2 bases, with 7 bases between the two germline ends. CDR3 length: 14 residues. DNA for the CDR3: TGCGCCAGCAGCTTGGGCGGGGTCACAGATACGCAGTATTTT. This translates into CASSLGGVTDTQYF.

This chain uses TRBV7-6 with TRBJ2-5; D uncertain. The J call may not be correct, given that the DNA end is closer to TRBJ2-7. CDR3 length: 14 residues. CDR1 and CDR2 from the germline V gene are SGHVS and FNYEAQ. This chain's CDR3 is CASSLSAVAYEQYF. The CDR3 DNA follows: TGTGCCAGCAGCTTATCGGCGGTGGCGTACGAGCAGTACTTC.

J is TRBJ1-1 and V is TRBV9, with a tentative D call TRBD1 (6 bases). From germline, CDR1 is SGDLS and CDR2 YYNGEE. Trimming shortened V by 6 bases and J by 1 base, and 13 bases separated the two germline ends. The CDR3 has 14 amino acids. In DNA form, the CDR3 reads TGTGCCAGCACCCGAACAGGGAGGAACACTGAAGCTTTCTTT. It codes for CASTRTGRNTEAFF.

This sequence joins TRBV27 and TRBJ1-2, with D hard to call. The length of the CDR3 is 16 residues. CDR1 is MNHEY, CDR2 SMNVEV, per germline (reference sequence). The ends were cut back, 5 bases at V and 1 base at J, with 17 bases in the middle. CDR3 coding DNA: TGTGCCAGCAGTGCTTATCCCGGGATAGGTAACTATGGCTACACCTTC. Residues: CASSAYPGIGNYGYTF.

This chain joins TRBV9 and TRBJ2-1; 11 nucleotides align to TRBD2. Germline V gene data show CDR1 as SGDLS and CDR2 as YYNGEE. This CDR3 contains 15 residues. The V gene end was trimmed by 0 bases and the J gene end by 9 bases; junction bases not matched to a gene: 5. The CDR3 DNA follows: TGTGCCAGCAGCGTAGGTAGCGGGGGGGCCACTGAGCAGTTCTTC. It is translated as CASSVGSGGATEQFF.

The genes are TRBV2 and TRBJ2-2, with 8 bases aligning to TRBD1. Germline CDR1 and CDR2: SNHLY and FYNNEI. The trim removed 6 bases at V and 2 bases at J, leaving 5 bases unmatched. The CDR3 covers 15 residues. The CDR3 DNA reads TGTGCCAGCAGGCCCGGGACAGGTAACACCGGGGAGCTGTTTTTT. Protein product: CASRPGTGNTGELFF.

The chain has TRBV6-5 and TRBJ2-3; 10 nucleotides align to TRBD2. Germline assignment: CDR1 MNHEY and CDR2 SVGAGI. The CDR3 sequence is 15 residues long. Trimming removed 2 bases from V and 4 bases from J; junction bases left unmatched: 3. Here the CDR3 DNA reads TGTGCCAGCAGTTACCCAGCGGGGGGGCCAGATACGCAGTATTTT. Amino acid sequence: CASSYPAGGPDTQYF.

V usage is TRBV4-1 and J usage is TRBJ2-7; 11 nucleotides agree with TRBD2. The CDR3 is 16 residues long. Trimming at V came to 1 base and at J to 7 bases, leaving 9 bases not matched to a gene. Germline V gene lookup returns CDR1 MGHRA and CDR2 YSYEKL. CDR3 in amino acids: CASSQGTSGGSGEQYF. The CDR3, as DNA: TGCGCCAGCAGCCAAGGAACTAGCGGGGGATCTGGGGAGCAGTACTTC.

V usage is TRBV4-1 and J usage is TRBJ2-3; TRBD2 aligns across 11 bases. The CDR3 spans 17 residues. V lost 4 bases to trimming and J lost 3 bases; unmatched junction nucleotides: 9. The V gene's germline CDR1 is MGHRA and CDR2 YSYEKL. The CDR3 nucleotides are TGCGCCAGCAGCCCGCGAGGAACTAGCGGGGGTACAGATACGCAGTATTTT. Encoded protein: CASSPRGTSGGTDTQYF.

The V call is TRBV6-1, the J call TRBJ2-7; 11 bases line up with TRBD2. The ends lost 2 bases at V and 2 bases at J; junction bases unmatched: 2. The CDR3 runs to 15 residues. The germline V gene has CDR1 MNHNS and CDR2 SASEGT. The CDR3 DNA follows: TGTGCCAGCAGTGAAAGACTAGCGGGGACCTACGAGCAGTACTTC. Residues: CASSERLAGTYEQYF.

As DNA, the CDR3 is TGTGCCAGCAGCTCGGAGGCGACAGGGTACTCCTACGAGCAGTACTTC. Translation: CASSSEATGYSYEQYF. The chain couples TRBV5-4 to TRBJ2-5, with 7 bases aligning to TRBD1. The tail of the sequence fits TRBJ2-7 better, so the J call may be wrong. The CDR3 runs to 16 residues. Germline CDR1 reads SGHNT; CDR2 reads YYREEE (reference sequence).

The rearrangement uses TRBV13 and TRBJ2-1, with 8 bases fitting TRBD1. The V gene end was trimmed by 7 bases and the J gene end by 0 bases; junction bases not matched to a gene: 11. The CDR3 is 17 residues long. Germline V gene sequence: CDR1 PRHDT, CDR2 FYEKMQ (reference sequence). CDR3 coding DNA: TGTGCCAGCACGGGGACAGGTATTGGAAGCTCCTACAATGAGCAGTTCTTC. Translated, it gives CASTGTGIGSSYNEQFF.

This clone was observed a handful of times. The chain has TRBV18 and TRBJ1-4, with unresolved D. V was clipped by 0 bases and J by 7 bases, with 9 bases between them. CDR3 size: 14 residues. CDR1 is KGHSH, CDR2 LQKENI, per germline. The CDR3 sequence is CASSPPSGFEKLFF. DNA of the CDR3: TGTGCCAGCTCACCACCGTCCGGGTTTGAAAAACTGTTTTTT.

The V gene is TRBV19, the J gene TRBJ1-1; no clear D. CDR1 is LNHDA, CDR2 SQIVND, per germline (reference sequence). The CDR3 is made up of 12 amino acids. With 2 bases removed from V and 5 bases from J, the gap between germline ends came to 6 bases. CDR3 loop: CASSIFPTEAFF. For the CDR3, the DNA is TGTGCCAGTAGTATATTTCCAACTGAAGCTTTCTTT. Complete variable domain (other parts from reference TRBV19 and TRBJ1-1): DGGITQSPKYLFRKEGQNVTLSCEQNLNHDAMYWYRQDPGQGLRLIYYSQIVNDFQKGDIAEGYSVSREKKESFPLTVTSAQKNPTAFYLCASSIFPTEAFFGQGTRLTVV.

V is TRBV30 and J is TRBJ2-3; 8 nucleotides line up with TRBD2. Germline V gives CDR1 GTSNPN, CDR2 SVGIG (reference sequence). This CDR3 is 14 amino acids long. Unmatched junction bases numbered 1, after V lost 0 bases and J lost 2 bases. The chain's CDR3 is CAWSVSGTTDTQYF. The CDR3, as DNA: TGTGCCTGGAGTGTTAGCGGGACCACAGATACGCAGTATTTT.

The rearrangement uses TRBV19 and TRBJ2-1, with a tentative D call TRBD2 (5 bases). This CDR3 has 12 amino acids. Trimming stripped 1 base from V and 10 bases from J, with 8 bases between. From germline, CDR1 is LNHDA and CDR2 SQIVND (reference sequence). The CDR3 reads CASSIGAVEQFF. In DNA, the CDR3 is TGTGCCAGTAGTATAGGAGCGGTCGAGCAGTTCTTC.